This T cell receptor beta chain was documented in a study of blood T cell repertoires in COVID-19. Study background: Acute and convalescent COVID-19 specimens originated in the United States, Italy and Spain. PBMCs, B-cell-depleted T cells, or T cells were the source of the cDNA or gDNA that made up the material.

The method was immunoSEQ multiplex PCR; TCRdb's version includes in-frame clones alone and lacks a portion of them. The table records roughly 170,000 clones, around 85% of them present only once. This CDR3 contains 15 residues. With 4 bases removed from V and 7 bases from J, the gap between germline ends came to 20 bases. CDR1 is LGHNA and CDR2 is YNFKEQ in the germline V gene. The specimen was peripheral blood. This clonotype was obtained from a man between 60 and 70 years old who had recovered from COVID-19. This chain connects TRBV4-2 to TRBJ2-7; D remains unclear. CDR3 residues: CASSLIDTPVGEQYF. The CDR3 nucleotides are TGTGCCAGCAGCCTCATCGACACACCGGTTGGGGAGCAGTACTTC.